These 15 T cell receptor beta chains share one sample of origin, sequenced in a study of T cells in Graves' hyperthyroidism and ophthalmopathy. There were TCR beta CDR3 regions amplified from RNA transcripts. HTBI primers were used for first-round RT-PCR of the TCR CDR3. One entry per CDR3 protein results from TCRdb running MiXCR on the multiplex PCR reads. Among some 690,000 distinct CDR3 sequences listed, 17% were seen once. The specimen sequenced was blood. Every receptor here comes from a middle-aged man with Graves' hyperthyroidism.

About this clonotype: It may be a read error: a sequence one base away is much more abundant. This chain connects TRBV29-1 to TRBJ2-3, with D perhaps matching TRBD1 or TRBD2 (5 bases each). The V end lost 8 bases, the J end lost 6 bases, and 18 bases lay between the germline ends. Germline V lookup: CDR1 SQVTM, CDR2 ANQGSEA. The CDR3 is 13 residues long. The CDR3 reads CSSLGPYQDTQYF. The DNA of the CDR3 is TGCAGCTCCCTGGGACCCTATCAGGATACGCAGTATTTT.

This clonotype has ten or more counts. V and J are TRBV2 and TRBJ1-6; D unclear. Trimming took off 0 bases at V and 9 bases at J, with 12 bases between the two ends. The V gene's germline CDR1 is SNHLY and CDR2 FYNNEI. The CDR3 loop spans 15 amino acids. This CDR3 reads CASSEALGVGSPLHF. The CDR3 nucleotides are TGTGCCAGCAGTGAAGCGCTTGGGGTTGGTTCACCCCTCCACTTT. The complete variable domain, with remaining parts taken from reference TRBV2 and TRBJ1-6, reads EPEVTQTPSHQVTQMGQEVILRCVPISNHLYFYWYRQILGQKVEFLVSFYNNEISEKSEIFDDQFSVERPDGSNFTLKIRSTKLEDSAMYFCASSEALGVGSPLHFGNGTRLTVT.

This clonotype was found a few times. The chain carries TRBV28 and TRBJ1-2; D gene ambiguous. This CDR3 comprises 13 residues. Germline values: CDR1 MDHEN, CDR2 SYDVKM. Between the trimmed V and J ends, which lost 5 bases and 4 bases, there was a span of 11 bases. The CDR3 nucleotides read TGTGCCAGCAGTCCCGATCCCCCCTATGGCTACACCTTC. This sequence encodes CASSPDPPYGYTF.

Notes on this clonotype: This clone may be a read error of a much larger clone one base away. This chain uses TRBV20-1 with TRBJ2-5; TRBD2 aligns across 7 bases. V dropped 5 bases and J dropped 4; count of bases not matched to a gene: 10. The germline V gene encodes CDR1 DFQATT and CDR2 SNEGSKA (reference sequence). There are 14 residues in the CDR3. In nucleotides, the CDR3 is TGCAGTGCTGGTTCCAGCGGGGACCCAGAGACCCAGTACTTC. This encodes CSAGSSGDPETQYF.

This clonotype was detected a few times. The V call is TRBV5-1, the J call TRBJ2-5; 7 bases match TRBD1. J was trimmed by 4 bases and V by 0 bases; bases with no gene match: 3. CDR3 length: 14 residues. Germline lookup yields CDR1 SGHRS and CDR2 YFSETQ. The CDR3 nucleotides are TGCGCCAGCAGCTTGGAGTACAGGGGAGAGACCCAGTACTTC. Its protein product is CASSLEYRGETQYF. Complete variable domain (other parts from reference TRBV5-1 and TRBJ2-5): KAGVTQTPRYLIKTRGQQVTLSCSPISGHRSVSWYQQTPGQGLQFLFEYFSETQRNKGNFPGRFSGRQFSNSRSEMNVSTLELGDSALYLCASSLEYRGETQYFGPGTRLLVL.

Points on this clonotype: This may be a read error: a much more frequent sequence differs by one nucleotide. CDR3 sequence (DNA): TGTGCCAGCAGTCACTCCCGGGACAGGGGGGGATCACCCCTCCACTTT. Its translation: CASSHSRDRGGSPLHF. The chain employs TRBV2 and TRBJ1-6, with TRBD1 matching over 11 bases. J was trimmed by 10 bases and V by 5 bases; bases with no gene match: 10. CDR3 length: 16 amino acids. CDR1 and CDR2 (germline): SNHLY, FYNNEI.

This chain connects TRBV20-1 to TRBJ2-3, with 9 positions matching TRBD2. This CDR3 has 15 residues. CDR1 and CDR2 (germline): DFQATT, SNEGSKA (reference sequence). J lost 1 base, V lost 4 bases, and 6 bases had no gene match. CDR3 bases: TGCAGTGCTACCCTTAGCGGGAGCCGCACAGATACGCAGTATTTT. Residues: CSATLSGSRTDTQYF.

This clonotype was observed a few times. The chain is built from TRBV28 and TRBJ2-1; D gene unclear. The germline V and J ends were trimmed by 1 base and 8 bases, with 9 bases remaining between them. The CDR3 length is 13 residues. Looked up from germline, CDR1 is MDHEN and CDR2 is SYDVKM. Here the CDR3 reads CASSLFGVHEQFF. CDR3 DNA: TGTGCCAGCAGTTTATTTGGAGTACATGAGCAGTTCTTC.

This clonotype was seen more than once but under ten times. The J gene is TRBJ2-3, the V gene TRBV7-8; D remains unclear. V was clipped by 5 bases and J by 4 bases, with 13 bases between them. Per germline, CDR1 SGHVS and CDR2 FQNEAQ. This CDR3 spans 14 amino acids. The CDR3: CASSPDRVPDTQYF. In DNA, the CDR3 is TGTGCCAGCAGCCCTGACCGAGTCCCAGATACGCAGTATTTT.

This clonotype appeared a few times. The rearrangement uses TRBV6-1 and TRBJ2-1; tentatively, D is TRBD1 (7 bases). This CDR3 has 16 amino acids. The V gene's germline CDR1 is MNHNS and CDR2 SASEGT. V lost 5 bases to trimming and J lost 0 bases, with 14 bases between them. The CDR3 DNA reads TGTGCCAGCAGTCGCAGGGGGGAGGCCTCCTACAATGAGCAGTTCTTC. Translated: CASSRRGEASYNEQFF.

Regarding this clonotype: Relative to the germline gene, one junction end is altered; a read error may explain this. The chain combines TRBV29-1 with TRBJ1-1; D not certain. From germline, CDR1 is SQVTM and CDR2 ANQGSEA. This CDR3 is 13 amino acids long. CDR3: CSIEDTNSNGAFF. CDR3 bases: TGCAGCATTGAAGATACGAACTCTAACGGGGCTTTCTTT.

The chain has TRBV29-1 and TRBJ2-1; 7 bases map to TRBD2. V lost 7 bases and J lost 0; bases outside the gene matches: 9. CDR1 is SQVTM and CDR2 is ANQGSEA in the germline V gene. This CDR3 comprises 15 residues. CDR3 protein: CSGLDGGSSYNEQFF. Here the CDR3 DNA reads TGCAGCGGGCTCGACGGGGGGAGCTCCTACAATGAGCAGTTCTTC.

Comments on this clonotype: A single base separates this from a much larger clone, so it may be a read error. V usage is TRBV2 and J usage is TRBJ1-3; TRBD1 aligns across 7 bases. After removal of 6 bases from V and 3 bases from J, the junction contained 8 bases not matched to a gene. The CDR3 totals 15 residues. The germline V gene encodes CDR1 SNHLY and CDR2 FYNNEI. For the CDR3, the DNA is TGTGCCAGCAGCATAGGGGGCTCTGGTGGAAACACCATATATTTT. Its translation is CASSIGGSGGNTIYF. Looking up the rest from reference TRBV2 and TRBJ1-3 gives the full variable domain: EPEVTQTPSHQVTQMGQEVILRCVPISNHLYFYWYRQILGQKVEFLVSFYNNEISEKSEIFDDQFSVERPDGSNFTLKIRSTKLEDSAMYFCASSIGGSGGNTIYFGEGSWLTVV.

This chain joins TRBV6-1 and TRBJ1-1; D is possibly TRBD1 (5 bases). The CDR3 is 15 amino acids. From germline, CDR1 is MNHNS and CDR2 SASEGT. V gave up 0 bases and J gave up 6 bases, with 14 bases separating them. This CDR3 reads CASSEARGKGSEAFF. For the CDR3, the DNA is TGTGCCAGCAGTGAAGCTAGGGGTAAGGGCTCTGAAGCTTTCTTT.

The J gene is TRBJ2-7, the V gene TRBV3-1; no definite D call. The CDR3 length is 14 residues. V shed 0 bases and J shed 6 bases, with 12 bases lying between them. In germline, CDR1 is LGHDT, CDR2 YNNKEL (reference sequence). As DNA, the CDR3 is TGTGCCAGCAGCCAAGACGGAGAAGGGCGCGAGCAGTACTTC. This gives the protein CASSQDGEGREQYF.